This T cell receptor beta chain was documented in a study of sequential checkpoint blockade in melanoma. The CDR3 totals 17 residues. The germline V and J ends were trimmed by 1 base and 0 bases, with 16 bases remaining between them. Germline V gene sequence: CDR1 SGHTA, CDR2 FQGNSA. Treatment noted: randomized to nivolumab then ipilimumab (arm A) or the reverse (arm B). Produced via immunoSEQ multiplex PCR; TCRdb's table is partial and in-frame only. The sample shows about 27,000 clones, over 60% of them seen only once. V gene TRBV7-2 combines with J gene TRBJ2-7; maybe TRBD1 (5 bases). This TCR was recovered from a human donor with melanoma. Here the sequenced sample was CD8+ T cells sorted from blood (inferred from file names), taken from a patient given nivolumab and ipilimumab in sequence. The CDR3 nucleotides are TGTGCCAGCAGCTTAGGGGGTCGCAGGGTAAGCTCCTACGAGCAGTACTTC. Protein sequence: CASSLGGRRVSSYEQYF.